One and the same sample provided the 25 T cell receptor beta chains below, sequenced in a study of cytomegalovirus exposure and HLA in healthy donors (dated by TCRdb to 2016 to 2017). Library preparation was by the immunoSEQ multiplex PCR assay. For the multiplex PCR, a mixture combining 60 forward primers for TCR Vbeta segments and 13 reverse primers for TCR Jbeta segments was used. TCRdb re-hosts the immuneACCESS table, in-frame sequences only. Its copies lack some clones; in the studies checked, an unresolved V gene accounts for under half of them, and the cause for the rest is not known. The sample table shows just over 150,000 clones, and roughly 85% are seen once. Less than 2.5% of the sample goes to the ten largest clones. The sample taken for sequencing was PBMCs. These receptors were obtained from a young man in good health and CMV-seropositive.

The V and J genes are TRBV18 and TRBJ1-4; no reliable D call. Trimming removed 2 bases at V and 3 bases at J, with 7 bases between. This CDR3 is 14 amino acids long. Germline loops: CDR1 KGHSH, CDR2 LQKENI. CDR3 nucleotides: TGTGCCAGCTCACCATCCGGAGCTAATGAAAAACTGTTTTTT. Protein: CASSPSGANEKLFF. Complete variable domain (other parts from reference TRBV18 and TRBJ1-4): NAGVMQNPRHLVRRRGQEARLRCSPMKGHSHVYWYRQLPEEGLKFMVYLQKENIIDESGMPKERFSAEFPKEGPSILRIQQVVRGDSAAYFCASSPSGANEKLFFGSGTQLSVL.

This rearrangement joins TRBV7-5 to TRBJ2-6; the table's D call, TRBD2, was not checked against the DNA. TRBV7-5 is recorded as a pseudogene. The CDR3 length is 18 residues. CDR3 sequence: CARSFPRLGGAGANVLTF. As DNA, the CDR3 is TGTGCCAGAAGCTTTCCCAGGTTAGGCGGGGCTGGGGCCAACGTCCTGACTTTC.

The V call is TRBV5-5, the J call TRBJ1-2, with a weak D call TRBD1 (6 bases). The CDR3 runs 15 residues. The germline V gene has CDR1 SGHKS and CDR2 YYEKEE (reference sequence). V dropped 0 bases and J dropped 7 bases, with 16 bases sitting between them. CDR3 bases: TGTGCCAGCAGCTTGGATGTCGCGACAGGTGGTGGCTACACCTTC. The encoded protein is CASSLDVATGGGYTF. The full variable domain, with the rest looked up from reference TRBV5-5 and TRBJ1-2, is DAGVTQSPTHLIKTRGQQVTLRCSPISGHKSVSWYQQVLGQGPQFIFQYYEKEERGRGNFPDRFSARQFPNYSSELNVNALLLGDSALYLCASSLDVATGGGYTFGSGTRLTVV.

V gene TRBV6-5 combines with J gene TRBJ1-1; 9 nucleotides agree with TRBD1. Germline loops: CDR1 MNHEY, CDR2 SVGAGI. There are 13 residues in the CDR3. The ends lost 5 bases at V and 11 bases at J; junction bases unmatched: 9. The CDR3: CASSRPGTGWAFF. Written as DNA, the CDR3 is TGTGCCAGCAGTCGTCCCGGGACAGGGTGGGCTTTCTTT.

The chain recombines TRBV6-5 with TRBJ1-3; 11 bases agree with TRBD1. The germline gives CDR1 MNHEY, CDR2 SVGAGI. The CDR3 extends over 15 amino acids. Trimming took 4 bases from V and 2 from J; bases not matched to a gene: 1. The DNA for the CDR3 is TGTGCCAGCAGTTCGGGACAGGGGGCTGGAAACACCATATATTTT. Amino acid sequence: CASSSGQGAGNTIYF.

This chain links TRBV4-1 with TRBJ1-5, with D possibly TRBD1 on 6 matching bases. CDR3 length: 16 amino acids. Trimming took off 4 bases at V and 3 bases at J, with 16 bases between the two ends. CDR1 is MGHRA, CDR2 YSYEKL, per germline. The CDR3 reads CASSLDKTGANQPQHF. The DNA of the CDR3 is TGCGCCAGCAGCCTAGATAAGACAGGAGCCAATCAGCCCCAGCATTTT.

The CDR3 DNA follows: TGTGCCAGCAGCTTAGCTGCAGGAAATTTGTACGAGCAGTACTTC. Amino acid sequence: CASSLAAGNLYEQYF. The rearrangement links TRBV7-2 to TRBJ2-7; no clear D gene. The CDR3 totals 15 residues. V lost 0 bases and J lost 4, with 13 bases in between. Per germline, CDR1 SGHTA and CDR2 FQGNSA.

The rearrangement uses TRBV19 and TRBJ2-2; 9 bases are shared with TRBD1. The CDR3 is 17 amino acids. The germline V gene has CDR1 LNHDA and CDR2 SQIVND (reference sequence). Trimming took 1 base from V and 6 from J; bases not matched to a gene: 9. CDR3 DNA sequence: TGTGCCAGTAGTATAGGAGGGACAGGGTATTTCTCCGGGGAGCTGTTTTTT. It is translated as CASSIGGTGYFSGELFF.

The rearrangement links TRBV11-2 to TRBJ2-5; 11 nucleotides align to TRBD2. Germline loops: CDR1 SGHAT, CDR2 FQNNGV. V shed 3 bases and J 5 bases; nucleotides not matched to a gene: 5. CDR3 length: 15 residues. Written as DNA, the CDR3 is TGTGCCAGCAGCTTTAGCGGGGGGGCGGGGGAGACCCAGTACTTC. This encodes CASSFSGGAGETQYF.

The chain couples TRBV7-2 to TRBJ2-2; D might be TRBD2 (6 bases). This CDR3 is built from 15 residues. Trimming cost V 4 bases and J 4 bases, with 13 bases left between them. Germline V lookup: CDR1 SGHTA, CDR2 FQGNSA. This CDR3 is CASSSGTQVTGELFF. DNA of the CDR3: TGTGCCAGCAGCTCCGGGACTCAAGTCACCGGGGAGCTGTTTTTT. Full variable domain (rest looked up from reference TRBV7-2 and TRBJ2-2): GAGVSQSPSNKVTEKGKDVELRCDPISGHTALYWYRQSLGQGLEFLIYFQGNSAPDKSGLPSDRFSAERTGGSVSTLTIQRTQQEDSAVYLCASSSGTQVTGELFFGEGSRLTVL.

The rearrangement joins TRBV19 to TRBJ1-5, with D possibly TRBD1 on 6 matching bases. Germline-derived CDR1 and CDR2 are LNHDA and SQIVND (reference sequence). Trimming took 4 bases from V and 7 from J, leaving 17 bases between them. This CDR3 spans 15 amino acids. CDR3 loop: CASSSEDRKGQPQHF. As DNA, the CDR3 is TGTGCCAGTAGTAGTGAAGACAGGAAGGGCCAGCCCCAGCATTTT.

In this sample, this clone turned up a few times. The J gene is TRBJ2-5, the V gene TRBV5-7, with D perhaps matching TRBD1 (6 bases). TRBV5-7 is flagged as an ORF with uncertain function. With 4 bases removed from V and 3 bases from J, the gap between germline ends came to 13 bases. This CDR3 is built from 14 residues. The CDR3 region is CASSKWTDEETQYF. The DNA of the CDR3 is TGTGCCAGCAGCAAGTGGACAGACGAAGAGACCCAGTACTTC.

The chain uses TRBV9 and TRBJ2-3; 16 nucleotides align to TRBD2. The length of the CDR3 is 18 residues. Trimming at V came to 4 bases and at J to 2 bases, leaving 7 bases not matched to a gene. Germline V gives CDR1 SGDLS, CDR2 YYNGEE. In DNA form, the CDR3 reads TGTGCCAGCAGCCTGGGGACTAGCGGGGGGGATTACACAGATACGCAGTATTTT. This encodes CASSLGTSGGDYTDTQYF. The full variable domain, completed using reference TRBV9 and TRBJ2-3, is DSGVTQTPKHLITATGQRVTLRCSPRSGDLSVYWYQQSLDQGLQFLIQYYNGEERAKGNILERFSAQQFPDLHSELNLSSLELGDSALYFCASSLGTSGGDYTDTQYFGPGTRLTVL.

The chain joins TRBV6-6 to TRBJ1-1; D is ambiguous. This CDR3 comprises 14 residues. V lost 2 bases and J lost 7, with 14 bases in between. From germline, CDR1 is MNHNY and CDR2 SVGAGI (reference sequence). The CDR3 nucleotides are TGTGCCAGCAGTTACGGTGGAAAGCCGGGTGAAGCTTTCTTT. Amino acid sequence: CASSYGGKPGEAFF.

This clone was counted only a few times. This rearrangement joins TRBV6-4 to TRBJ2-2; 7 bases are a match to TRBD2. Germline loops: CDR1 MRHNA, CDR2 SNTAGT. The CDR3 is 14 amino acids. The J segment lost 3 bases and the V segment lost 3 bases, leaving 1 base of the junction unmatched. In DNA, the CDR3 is TGTGCCAGCAGTGATACTAGCGACACCGGGGAGCTGTTTTTT. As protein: CASSDTSDTGELFF.

CDR3 amino acids: CAIKSSDTQYF. As DNA, the CDR3 is TGTGCCATCAAGAGCTCCGATACGCAGTATTTT. V gene TRBV10-3 combines with J gene TRBJ2-3; D not resolved. This CDR3 is built from 11 residues. The germline V gene has CDR1 ENHRY and CDR2 SYGVKD. Trimming took off 7 bases at V and 6 bases at J, with 8 bases between the two ends.

CDR3 region: CASTAGDTQYF. As DNA, the CDR3 is TGTGCCAGCACGGCAGGAGATACGCAGTATTTT. This sequence joins TRBV9 and TRBJ2-3; D not certain. The CDR3 contains 11 residues. CDR1 SGDLS and CDR2 YYNGEE come from the germline V gene. The V and J ends lost 6 bases and 5 bases respectively, with 7 bases between them.

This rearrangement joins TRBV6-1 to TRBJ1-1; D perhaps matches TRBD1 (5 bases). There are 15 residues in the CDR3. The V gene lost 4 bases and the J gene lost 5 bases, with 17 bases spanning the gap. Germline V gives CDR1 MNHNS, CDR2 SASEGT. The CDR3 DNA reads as TGTGCCAGCAGTGGGGGGGGGAGAGGATCAACTGAAGCTTTCTTT. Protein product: CASSGGGRGSTEAFF.

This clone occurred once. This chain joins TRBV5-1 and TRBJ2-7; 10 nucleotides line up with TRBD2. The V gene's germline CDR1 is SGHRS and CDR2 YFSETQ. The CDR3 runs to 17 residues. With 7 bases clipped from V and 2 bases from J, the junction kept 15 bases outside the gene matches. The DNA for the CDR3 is TGCGCCAGCGCCCCTGGGCTAGCGGGGGCCGCGACCTACGAGCAGTACTTC. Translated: CASAPGLAGAATYEQYF. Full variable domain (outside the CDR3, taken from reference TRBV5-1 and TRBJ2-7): KAGVTQTPRYLIKTRGQQVTLSCSPISGHRSVSWYQQTPGQGLQFLFEYFSETQRNKGNFPGRFSGRQFSNSRSEMNVSTLELGDSALYLCASAPGLAGAATYEQYFGPGTRLTVT.

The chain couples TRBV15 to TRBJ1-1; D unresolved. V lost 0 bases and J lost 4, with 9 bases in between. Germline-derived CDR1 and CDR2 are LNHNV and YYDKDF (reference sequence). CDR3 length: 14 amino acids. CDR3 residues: CATSRDLMVTEAFF. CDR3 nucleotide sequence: TGTGCCACCAGCAGAGATCTAATGGTCACTGAAGCTTTCTTT.

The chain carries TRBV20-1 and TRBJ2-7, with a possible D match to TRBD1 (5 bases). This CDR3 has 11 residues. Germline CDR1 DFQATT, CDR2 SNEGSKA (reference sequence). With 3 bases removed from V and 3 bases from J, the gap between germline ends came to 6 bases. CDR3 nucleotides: TGCAGTGCTAGTAGGGGCTACGAGCAGTACTTC. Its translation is CSASRGYEQYF.

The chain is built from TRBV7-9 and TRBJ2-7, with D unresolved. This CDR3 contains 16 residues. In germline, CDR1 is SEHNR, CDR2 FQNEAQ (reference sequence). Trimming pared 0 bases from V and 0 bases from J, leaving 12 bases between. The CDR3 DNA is TGTGCCAGCAGCTTAGCGCTCGGGTCGAGCTCCTACGAGCAGTACTTC. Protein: CASSLALGSSSYEQYF.

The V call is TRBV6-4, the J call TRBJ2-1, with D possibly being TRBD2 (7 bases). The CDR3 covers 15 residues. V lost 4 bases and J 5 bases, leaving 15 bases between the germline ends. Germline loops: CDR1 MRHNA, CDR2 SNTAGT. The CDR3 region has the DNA TGTGCCAGCAGTGTGGAGGGGGGGGAAAACAATGAGCAGTTCTTC. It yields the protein CASSVEGGENNEQFF.

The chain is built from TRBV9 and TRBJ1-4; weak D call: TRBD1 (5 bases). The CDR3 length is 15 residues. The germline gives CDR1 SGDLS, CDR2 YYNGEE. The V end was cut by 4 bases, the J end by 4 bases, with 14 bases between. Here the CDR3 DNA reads TGTGCCAGCAGCCCAGTGCGGGACTATAATGAAAAACTGTTTTTT. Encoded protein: CASSPVRDYNEKLFF.

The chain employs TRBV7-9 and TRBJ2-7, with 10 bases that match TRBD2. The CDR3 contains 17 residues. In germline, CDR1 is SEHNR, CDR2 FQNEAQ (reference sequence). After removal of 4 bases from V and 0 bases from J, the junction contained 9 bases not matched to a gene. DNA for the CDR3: TGTGCCAGCAGCTCACTGACTAGCGGGTCCCCCTCCTACGAGCAGTACTTC. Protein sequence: CASSSLTSGSPSYEQYF.